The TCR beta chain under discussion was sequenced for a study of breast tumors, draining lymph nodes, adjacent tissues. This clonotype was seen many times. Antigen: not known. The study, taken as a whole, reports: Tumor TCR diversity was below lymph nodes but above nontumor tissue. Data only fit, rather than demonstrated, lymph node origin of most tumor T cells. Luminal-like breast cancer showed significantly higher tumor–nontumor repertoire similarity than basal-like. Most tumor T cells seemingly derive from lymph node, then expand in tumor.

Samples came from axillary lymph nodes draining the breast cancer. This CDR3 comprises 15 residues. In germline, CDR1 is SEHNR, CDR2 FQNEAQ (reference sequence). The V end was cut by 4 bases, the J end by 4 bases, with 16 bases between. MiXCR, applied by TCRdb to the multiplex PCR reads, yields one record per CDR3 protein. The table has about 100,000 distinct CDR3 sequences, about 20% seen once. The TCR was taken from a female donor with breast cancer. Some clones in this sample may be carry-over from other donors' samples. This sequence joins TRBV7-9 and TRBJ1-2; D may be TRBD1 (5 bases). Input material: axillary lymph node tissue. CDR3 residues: CASSSNLGTPYGYTF. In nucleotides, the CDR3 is TGTGCCAGCAGCTCAAACCTCGGGACGCCCTATGGCTACACCTTC.